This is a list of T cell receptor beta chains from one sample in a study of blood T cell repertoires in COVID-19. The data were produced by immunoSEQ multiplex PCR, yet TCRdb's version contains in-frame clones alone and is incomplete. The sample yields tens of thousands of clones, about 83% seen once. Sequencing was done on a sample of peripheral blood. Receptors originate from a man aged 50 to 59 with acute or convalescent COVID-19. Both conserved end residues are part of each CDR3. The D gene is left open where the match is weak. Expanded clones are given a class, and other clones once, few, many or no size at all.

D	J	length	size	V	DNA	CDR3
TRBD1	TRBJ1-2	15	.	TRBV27	TGTGCCAGCAGTCCCCGGCCAGGGGGGATCTATGGCTACACCTTC	CASSPRPGGIYGYTF
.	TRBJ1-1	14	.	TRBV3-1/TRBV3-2	TGTGCCAGCAGCCAAAGGTCAATGCGGACTGAAGCTTTCTTT	CASSQRSMRTEAFF
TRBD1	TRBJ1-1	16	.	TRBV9	TGTGCCAGCAGCACAAACCCGACAGGGAGTGTAACTGAAGCTTTCTTT	CASSTNPTGSVTEAFF
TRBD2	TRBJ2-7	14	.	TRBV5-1	TGCGCCAGCAGCTCGACTAGCGTCTCCTACGAGCAGTACTTC	CASSSTSVSYEQYF
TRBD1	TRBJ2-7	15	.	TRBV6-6	TGTGCCAGCAGTTCCCCGACAGGGGGATTCTACGAGCAGTACTTC	CASSSPTGGFYEQYF
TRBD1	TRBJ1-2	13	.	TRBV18	TGTGCCAGCTCACCGTCAGGGGGTCTTGGCTACACCTTC	CASSPSGGLGYTF
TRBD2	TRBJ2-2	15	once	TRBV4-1	TGCGCCAGCAGCATGACTAGCGGATACACCGGGGAGCTGTTTTTT	CASSMTSGYTGELFF
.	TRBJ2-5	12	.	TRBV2	TGTGCCGGCCGGGGGACCGAAGAGACCCAGTACTTC	CAGRGTEETQYF
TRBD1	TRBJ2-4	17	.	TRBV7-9	TGTGCCAGCAGCCTCCGGACAGGCCCCCGTGCCAAAAACATTCAGTACTTC	CASSLRTGPRAKNIQYF
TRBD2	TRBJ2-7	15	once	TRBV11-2	TGTGCCAGCAGCTCCCGGGGTAGCGGGGTATACGAGCAGTACTTC	CASSSRGSGVYEQYF
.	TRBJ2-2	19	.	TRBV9	TGTGCCAGCAGCGCGACTACATCGGGGGGCGGGAGCTACACCGGGGAGCTGTTTTTT	CASSATTSGGGSYTGELFF